The rows below give T cell receptor beta chains drawn from one sample of a study of T cell responses to AZD1222 COVID-19 vaccine. The protocol was immunoSEQ multiplex PCR, while the TCRdb copy is restricted to in-frame clones and leaves out a portion. The table lists fewer than 200,000 clones, 88% of them singletons. Sequences were derived from peripheral blood, sampled 28 days after the second AZD1222 dose. Receptors originate from an adult who received the AZD1222 COVID-19 vaccine. CDR3s include the opening cysteine and the closing phenylalanine or tryptophan.

V gene,J gene,CDR3 protein
TRBV11-2,TRBJ1-3,CASSLPGVSGNTIYF
TRBV19,TRBJ1-1,CASSPLRRSGNTEAFF
TRBV7-2,TRBJ1-2,CASSLVDYGYTF
TRBV6-2/TRBV6-3,TRBJ2-5,CASSYWGQGRETQYF
TRBV9,TRBJ1-1,CASSARQGMNTEAFF
TRBV5-1,TRBJ2-1,CASSFGGDPSYNEQFF
TRBV7-2,TRBJ2-1,CASSLRGQSYNEQFF
TRBV2,TRBJ2-7,CASKRTGMGYEQYF
TRBV28,TRBJ1-2,CASSLPGQGNGYTF
TRBV5-4,TRBJ2-3,CASSLAQVGTDTQYF
TRBV6-2/TRBV6-3,TRBJ2-3,CASSYSPPGLAGVSTDTQYF
TRBV3-1/TRBV3-2,TRBJ2-2,CASSPLATGELFF
TRBV6-5,TRBJ2-7,CASKMQPSSYEQYF
TRBV6-5,TRBJ1-1,CASSYGRGNTEAFF
TRBV19,TRBJ1-3,CASSPASLSGNTIYF
TRBV6-6,TRBJ2-7,CASSWGGGRYEQYF
TRBV25-1,TRBJ2-2,CASSVGANTGELFF
TRBV9,TRBJ2-2,CASSVADNTGELFF
TRBV30,TRBJ1-1,CAWSTTVNTEAFF
TRBV28,TRBJ1-2,CASSPLGGDAYGYTF
TRBV19,TRBJ1-2,CASSLGTGQVDGYTF
TRBV2,TRBJ1-2,CASKNEGGSNYGYTF
TRBV11-2,TRBJ2-5,CASSLILGPGGKETQYF
TRBV2,TRBJ2-5,CATGKRAQETQYF
TRBV19,TRBJ1-1,CATQPALGYTEAFF
TRBV3-1/TRBV3-2,TRBJ2-2,CASSQGGANTGELFF
TRBV30,TRBJ1-5,CAWSARDRNSNQPQHF
TRBV11-1,TRBJ1-3,CASSLGTGSSGNTIYF
TRBV29-1,TRBJ1-1,CSASRGDTEAFF
TRBV18,TRBJ1-4,CASSPGPSSTNEKLFF
TRBV6-5,TRBJ1-2,CASSRSRTGSYTF
TRBV6-2/TRBV6-3,TRBJ1-1,CASSYDRATEAFF
TRBV12-5,TRBJ1-1,CASGLREGEAFF
TRBV5-4,TRBJ2-4,CASSPGGTGSTLAKNIQYF
TRBV2,TRBJ2-7,CASTPRTSTLYEQYF
TRBV27,TRBJ1-2,CASSPRTGGKDYGYTF
TRBV19,TRBJ1-6,CASSDRGNSPLHF
TRBV5-6,TRBJ2-7,CASSSTIRRPTTRPYEQYF
TRBV7-3,TRBJ2-1,CASSLEGVSYNEQFF
TRBV6-6,TRBJ2-7,CASRKSRDTYEQYF
TRBV7-2,TRBJ2-3,CASSSGVLAGGPSSDTQYF
TRBV7-3,TRBJ2-2,CASSSQGPPNTGELFF
TRBV6-1,TRBJ1-2,CASSDKGSPSDYGYTF